Each of the 27 T cell receptor beta chains below was sequenced from the same sample in a study of T cells in Graves' hyperthyroidism and ophthalmopathy. The CDR3 regions of TCR beta were amplified from RNA transcripts. In the first-round RT-PCR of the TCR CDR3, the HTBI primer set was used. TCRdb used MiXCR to reprocess the multiplex PCR reads, holding one entry per CDR3 protein. Of roughly 840,000 distinct CDR3 sequences in the sample, around 39% were seen once. Sequenced: blood. The source of these receptors is a man aged 18 to 30 with Graves' hyperthyroidism.

The chain recombines TRBV29-1 with TRBJ2-5; the D gene is possibly TRBD2 (6 bases). Germline V gives CDR1 SQVTM, CDR2 ANQGSEA. The CDR3 is 14 residues long. V dropped 4 bases and J dropped 1 base, with 13 bases sitting between them. The CDR3 region has the DNA TGCAGCGTTGGGGGCGGGGAGGCCCAAGAGACCCAGTACTTC. It codes for CSVGGGEAQETQYF.

There are many counts of this clonotype. This chain connects TRBV29-1 to TRBJ1-1, with 7 bases identical to TRBD1. This CDR3 has 14 residues. V lost 7 bases to trimming and J lost 4 bases; unmatched junction nucleotides: 12. CDR1 SQVTM and CDR2 ANQGSEA come from the germline V gene. CDR3 bases: TGCAGCGGAGCAGGGGGTGAGGAATCCACTGAAGCTTTCTTT. Its protein product is CSGAGGEESTEAFF.

This clonotype was detected only a few times. V is TRBV7-9 and J is TRBJ1-4, with D possibly matching TRBD1 (6 bases). The CDR3 spans 17 residues. Germline values: CDR1 SEHNR, CDR2 FQNEAQ (reference sequence). V was trimmed by 5 bases and J by 1 base, leaving 17 bases between them. The CDR3 region is CASSQRNTQGTNEKLFF. The CDR3 DNA reads as TGTGCCAGCAGCCAACGAAATACACAGGGAACTAATGAAAAACTGTTTTTT.

In its sample, this clonotype was seen a few times. The V call is TRBV7-9, the J call TRBJ1-2; D uncertain. The CDR3 length is 14 residues. The germline V and J ends were trimmed by 4 bases and 3 bases, with 12 bases remaining between them. Germline CDR1 SEHNR, CDR2 FQNEAQ (reference sequence). The CDR3 DNA sequence: TGTGCCAGCAGCTCCTCTCCGACACACTATGGCTACACCTTC. It translates to CASSSSPTHYGYTF.

This clonotype showed up many times. The chain carries TRBV7-9 and TRBJ2-5; the D call may be TRBD1 or TRBD2 (5 bases each). CDR1 is SEHNR and CDR2 is FQNEAQ in the germline V gene (reference sequence). The CDR3 runs to 12 residues. The V end was cut by 8 bases, the J end by 5 bases, with 12 bases between. In DNA, the CDR3 is TGTGCCAGCGAGGGGTTTGGGGAGACCCAGTACTTC. Encoded protein: CASEGFGETQYF.

A note on this clonotype: At one boundary the junction diverges from the germline segment, which might be a read error. The chain is built from TRBV7-6 and TRBJ2-5; a possible D gene is TRBD1 (5 bases). Looked up from germline, CDR1 is SGHVS and CDR2 is FNYEAQ. The CDR3 is made up of 9 amino acids. CDR3 coding DNA: TGTGCCAGCGGCTCCCCACAGGACTTC. This gives the protein CASGSPQDF.

The chain employs TRBV9 and TRBJ2-7, with D perhaps matching TRBD1 (6 bases). V was pared by 3 bases and J by 5 bases, with 12 bases between. The germline CDR1 and CDR2 sequences are SGDLS and YYNGEE. CDR3 length equals 13 residues. The CDR3 DNA sequence: TGTGCCAGCAGCGGAGATGGGGGCGACGAGCAGTACTTC. Translated, it gives CASSGDGGDEQYF.

This clonotype was recorded a few times. V usage is TRBV6-6 and J usage is TRBJ1-1; D is unresolved. The germline gives CDR1 MNHNY, CDR2 SVGAGI (reference sequence). There are 15 residues in the CDR3. V was trimmed by 2 bases and J by 1 base, leaving 11 bases between them. In DNA, the CDR3 is TGTGCCAGCAGTTACGGTCGGCACCGGAACACTGAAGCTTTCTTT. It is translated as CASSYGRHRNTEAFF.

This clonotype was recorded many times. The V call is TRBV5-6, the J call TRBJ1-4; no firm D call. V lost 4 bases, J lost 2 bases, and 12 bases lay in between. CDR3 length: 15 residues. CDR1 is SGHDT and CDR2 is YYEEEE in the germline V gene. The CDR3 region has the DNA TGTGCCAGCAGCCCCGGTGGGAGGACTAATGAAAAACTGTTTTTT. It specifies CASSPGGRTNEKLFF.

This clonotype appeared a few times. The rearrangement uses TRBV4-1 and TRBJ1-1, with TRBD1 matching over 7 bases. V was clipped by 3 bases and J by 2 bases; unmatched bases: 6. The CDR3 spans 15 residues. Germline V lookup: CDR1 MGHRA, CDR2 YSYEKL. In DNA form, the CDR3 reads TGCGCCAGCAGCCATCAACAGGGGAAAAACACTGAAGCTTTCTTT. It encodes CASSHQQGKNTEAFF.

The genes are TRBV12-3 or TRBV12-4 and TRBJ2-6; D call uncertain. V gave up 0 bases and J gave up 1 base, with 7 bases separating them. The CDR3 spans 16 residues. The CDR3 reads CASSLALGSGANVLTF. In DNA, the CDR3 is TGTGCCAGCAGTTTAGCGCTGGGGTCTGGGGCCAACGTCCTGACTTTC.

This sequence joins TRBV7-3 and TRBJ2-5, with 7 bases aligning to TRBD1. The CDR3 runs 15 residues. Germline CDR1 is SGHTA and CDR2 is FQGTGA. The V and J ends lost 5 bases and 2 bases, in that order; junction bases with no gene match: 8. The chain's CDR3 is CASSDRDRWQETQYF. The CDR3, as DNA: TGTGCCAGCAGCGACAGGGACAGATGGCAAGAGACCCAGTACTTC.

The rearrangement joins TRBV2 to TRBJ2-7, with TRBD2 matching over 12 bases. Germline-derived CDR1 and CDR2 are SNHLY and FYNNEI. The trim removed 8 bases at V and 5 bases at J, leaving 7 bases unmatched. The CDR3 is 14 residues long. CDR3 sequence reads: CASPGLAGNDEQYF. The CDR3 nucleotides read TGTGCCAGCCCAGGACTAGCGGGAAACGACGAGCAGTACTTC.

The chain carries TRBV19 and TRBJ1-1, with D unclear. The CDR3 extends over 13 amino acids. Trimming took off 6 bases at V and 1 base at J, with 9 bases between the two ends. Germline CDR1 and CDR2: LNHDA and SQIVND (reference sequence). The CDR3 protein is CASSRRANTEAFF. The CDR3 coding sequence is TGTGCCAGTAGCCGGCGGGCGAACACTGAAGCTTTCTTT.

This clonotype was picked up a small number of times. This sequence joins TRBV12-3 or TRBV12-4 and TRBJ1-1; D may be TRBD1 (6 bases). Trimming pared 3 bases from V and 11 bases from J, leaving 16 bases between. CDR3 size: 13 residues. The CDR3 coding sequence is TGTGCCAGCAGTTTCAACAGGGAGGGAGGGGCTTTCTTT. Translating gives CASSFNREGGAFF.

About this clonotype itself: One junction end does not reproduce the germline sequence, and a read error may be involved. V usage is TRBV29-1 and J usage is TRBJ2-7; D is possibly TRBD1 (6 bases). Germline CDR1 SQVTM, CDR2 ANQGSEA. CDR3 size: 12 residues. Here the CDR3 reads CSVEAQGYEQCF. The CDR3 bases are TGCAGCGTTGAGGCACAGGGTTACGAGCAGTGCTTC.

This rearrangement joins TRBV10-3 to TRBJ1-4; D gene unclear. The CDR3 is 14 residues long. The V gene's germline CDR1 is ENHRY and CDR2 SYGVKD. Trimming cost V 2 bases and J 8 bases, with 12 bases left between them. CDR3 nucleotide sequence: TGTGCCATCAGTGAGGGATCCTTAGGGGAAAAACTGTTTTTT. It is translated as CAISEGSLGEKLFF.

The chain combines TRBV29-1 with TRBJ1-2, with D possibly being TRBD1 (6 bases). The germline V gene has CDR1 SQVTM and CDR2 ANQGSEA. The ends were cut back, 0 bases at V and 5 bases at J, with 16 bases in the middle. CDR3 length: 15 residues. The CDR3 is CSVEDYGGSGYGYTF. CDR3 nucleotide sequence: TGCAGCGTTGAAGACTACGGGGGCTCTGGGTATGGCTACACCTTC.

At least ten counts were recorded for this clonotype. V and J are TRBV6-5 and TRBJ1-4; D remains ambiguous. The CDR3 extends over 12 amino acids. The germline V gene encodes CDR1 MNHEY and CDR2 SVGAGI. The V end lost 5 bases, the J end lost 4 bases, and 5 bases lay between the germline ends. The CDR3 is CASSPDNEKLFF. The CDR3 bases are TGTGCCAGCAGTCCCGATAATGAAAAACTGTTTTTT.

As regards this clonotype: A much more abundant neighbour one base away suggests this may be a read error. This chain joins TRBV7-2 and TRBJ2-2; tentative D call: TRBD1 (7 bases). The germline gives CDR1 SGHTA, CDR2 FQGNSA. Trimming shortened V by 4 bases and J by 6 bases, and 15 bases separated the two germline ends. The CDR3 is made up of 15 amino acids. The CDR3 DNA reads as TGTGCCAGCAGCTCTCGCGGGACAGCCGCCGGGGAGCTGTTTTTT. Its protein is CASSSRGTAAGELFF.

Ten or more counts support this clonotype. The V and J genes are TRBV7-6 and TRBJ1-6; 7 bases are shared with TRBD1. CDR3 size: 16 residues. V gave up 2 bases and J gave up 7 bases; unmatched junction bases: 8. The germline CDR1 and CDR2 sequences are SGHVS and FNYEAQ. The CDR3 coding sequence is TGTGCCAGCAGCTTACGAAGCGCAGGGGGAAATTCACCCCTCCACTTT. This codes for CASSLRSAGGNSPLHF.

This clonotype turned up a few times. The V and J genes are TRBV5-8 and TRBJ2-7; 7 bases line up with TRBD1. CDR1 and CDR2 (germline): SGHTS, YDEGEE. CDR3 length: 14 amino acids. Unmatched junction bases numbered 6, after V lost 2 bases and J lost 4 bases. CDR3 region: CASSFRQGTYEQYF. In DNA, the CDR3 is TGTGCCAGCAGCTTTCGACAGGGAACGTACGAGCAGTACTTC.

On this clonotype itself: Likely a read error: the CDR3 ends without its conserved phenylalanine or tryptophan. The chain uses TRBV9 and TRBJ1-1; a weak D match, TRBD1 (5 bases). The CDR3 runs 13 residues. Germline V gene data show CDR1 as SGDLS and CDR2 as YYNGEE. For the CDR3, the DNA is TGCGCCAGCAGCTTGGAAGGGCAGGGTGAAGCTTTCCTT. Translated, it gives CASSLEGQGEAFL.

The table lists this clonotype with a count of one. The germline gene is not matched at one end of the junction; a read error may be the cause. The chain joins TRBV10-3 to TRBJ2-7; D not resolved. The germline gives CDR1 ENHRY, CDR2 SYGVKD. The CDR3 consists of 18 residues. The CDR3 DNA is TGTGCCAGCAGTTACTCTTACTACACCAAGTCGCCCCTCGACGAGCAGTACTTC. The encoded protein is CASSYSYYTKSPLDEQYF.

The chain joins TRBV2 to TRBJ2-5; TRBD1 or TRBD2 may be the D gene (6 bases each). V lost 4 bases and J 5 bases, leaving 14 bases between the germline ends. Germline V gene sequence: CDR1 SNHLY, CDR2 FYNNEI. This CDR3 contains 14 residues. The CDR3 coding sequence is TGTGCCAGCAGTGGACCCCTAGGGGGGGAGACCCAGTACTTC. Its protein is CASSGPLGGETQYF.

This sequence joins TRBV7-9 and TRBJ2-2; D is perhaps TRBD2 (5 bases). Germline loops: CDR1 SEHNR, CDR2 FQNEAQ (reference sequence). V was clipped by 5 bases and J by 1 base, with 17 bases between them. The CDR3 runs 17 residues. CDR3 loop: CASSQGVGGLNTGELFF. CDR3 bases: TGTGCCAGCAGCCAAGGAGTAGGAGGCCTGAACACCGGGGAGCTGTTTTTT.

The CDR3 region has the DNA TGTGCCAGCAGCTTTCATGCAGGGGATGAAAAACTGTTTTTT. This codes for CASSFHAGDEKLFF. The chain has TRBV7-9 and TRBJ1-4, with TRBD1 as a possible D gene (6 bases). V lost 3 bases and J lost 6, with 11 bases in between. This CDR3 contains 14 residues. Germline V lookup: CDR1 SEHNR, CDR2 FQNEAQ (reference sequence).